This T cell receptor (beta chain) emerged from a study of cytotoxic CD8 clonotypes in ibrutinib-treated CLL. Study-wide background: It was after a median 12 months of treatment, range 6 to 36, that response samples were taken.

The table came from immunoSEQ multiplex PCR; TCRdb's copy has only in-frame clones and leaves some out. The sample carries roughly 250,000 clones, roughly 70% recorded once. There are 13 residues in the CDR3. Germline CDR1 is MDHEN and CDR2 is SYDVKM. V shed 8 bases, J shed 4 bases, and the junction held 8 bases outside the gene matches. The TCR was taken from a human donor with chronic lymphocytic leukemia. The gene calls are TRBV28 and TRBJ2-7; 7 positions match TRBD2. The sample consisted of PBMCs, taken after 24 months of ibrutinib treatment. Written as DNA, the CDR3 is TGTGCCAGCTTCGGGAGGACCGGGTACGAGCAGTACTTC. It is translated as CASFGRTGYEQYF.